Shown below are 22 T cell receptor beta chains from a single sample sequenced in a study of blood T cell repertoires in COVID-19. Profiled with immunoSEQ multiplex PCR; TCRdb holds only in-frame clones, not every one. The profile shows hundreds of thousands of clones, around four fifths of them singletons. Sequencing was done on a sample of peripheral blood. The origin of the receptors is a woman aged 45-65 years with active or convalescent COVID-19.

The V call is TRBV2, the J call TRBJ1-6, with D possibly TRBD1 on 5 matching bases. Trimming stripped 1 base from V and 4 bases from J, with 5 bases between. CDR1 SNHLY and CDR2 FYNNEI come from the germline V gene. The CDR3 consists of 14 residues. The CDR3 sequence is CASSEGQYNSPLHF. The CDR3 nucleotides read TGTGCCAGCAGTGAAGGACAGTATAATTCACCCCTCCACTTT.

This clone was picked up one time. The CDR3 region is CASSLGRGRAPRSSSYEQYF. CDR3 nucleotides: TGTGCCAGCAGCTTAGGGAGGGGGAGGGCGCCCCGTTCCTCCTCCTACGAGCAGTACTTC. This sequence joins TRBV11-3 and TRBJ2-7; a weak D match, TRBD2 (7 bases). Trimming removed 1 base from V and 0 bases from J, with 25 bases in between. Germline V gene sequence: CDR1 SGHNT, CDR2 YENEEA. The CDR3 runs to 20 residues.

The chain employs TRBV6-2 or TRBV6-3 and TRBJ2-5; D is uncertain. The CDR3 length is 11 residues. The V gene lost 2 bases and the J gene lost 5 bases, with 3 bases spanning the gap. CDR1 MNHEY and CDR2 SVGEGT come from the germline V gene. This CDR3 is CASSYGETQYF. The DNA of the CDR3 is TGTGCCAGCAGTTACGGCGAGACCCAGTACTTC.

J is TRBJ2-4 and V is TRBV29-1; D is unresolved. CDR3 length: 13 residues. Germline V CDR1 and CDR2: SQVTM, ANQGSEA. V was trimmed by 4 bases and J by 0 bases, leaving 7 bases between them. The CDR3 DNA reads TGCAGCGTTGGAAGCCTAGCCAAAAACATTCAGTACTTC. As protein: CSVGSLAKNIQYF. Together with reference TRBV29-1 and TRBJ2-4, the CDR3 gives the full variable domain: SAVISQKPSRDICQRGTSLTIQCQVDSQVTMMFWYRQQPGQSLTLIATANQGSEATYESGFVIDKFPISRPNLTFSTLTVSNMSPEDSSIYLCSVGSLAKNIQYFGAGTRLSVL.

This chain links TRBV10-3 with TRBJ1-4; no definite D call. The CDR3 is 13 residues long. Between the trimmed V and J ends, which lost 6 bases and 0 bases, there was a span of 5 bases. From germline, CDR1 is ENHRY and CDR2 SYGVKD. CDR3 loop: CAIRASTNEKLFF. DNA of the CDR3: TGTGCCATCAGAGCCTCAACTAATGAAAAACTGTTTTTT.

This chain joins TRBV5-4 and TRBJ2-3; the D is unclear. The CDR3 loop spans 15 amino acids. V lost 2 bases and J lost 5, with 15 bases in between. Germline V gene sequence: CDR1 SGHNT, CDR2 YYREEE (reference sequence). CDR3 amino acids: CASSFGLETGDTQYF. The CDR3 nucleotides are TGTGCCAGCAGCTTTGGCCTAGAAACCGGAGATACGCAGTATTTT.

The chain is built from TRBV28 and TRBJ2-7; 8 nucleotides match TRBD1. With V trimmed by 10 bases and J by 0 bases, 11 bases remained unmatched. CDR3 length: 15 residues. Germline CDR1 MDHEN, CDR2 SYDVKM. CDR3 DNA sequence: TGTGCCACCATACCCCAGGGGGCCCCCTCCTACGAGCAGTACTTC. Its translation: CATIPQGAPSYEQYF.

The rearrangement joins TRBV5-1 to TRBJ1-1; 9 nucleotides match TRBD1. Germline V lookup: CDR1 SGHRS, CDR2 YFSETQ. J gave up 4 bases and V 4 bases, and 8 bases lay outside the gene matches. The CDR3 consists of 15 residues. CDR3 bases: TGCGCCAGCAGCCCTGGGGACAGGGTGGGCACTGAAGCTTTCTTT. It specifies CASSPGDRVGTEAFF.

The chain joins TRBV25-1 to TRBJ2-1, with TRBD1 matching over 12 bases. The CDR3 runs to 15 residues. With 4 bases clipped from V and 9 bases from J, the junction kept 7 bases outside the gene matches. The germline CDR1 and CDR2 sequences are MGHDK and SYGVNS. The DNA of the CDR3 is TGTGCCAGCAGTGTAACCGGGACAGGGGGCGGTGAGCAGTTCTTC. Its protein product is CASSVTGTGGGEQFF.

The chain uses TRBV4-2 and TRBJ1-3; D not resolved. V lost 0 bases and J 4 bases, leaving 7 bases between the germline ends. This CDR3 region has 14 residues. The germline CDR1 and CDR2 sequences are LGHNA and YNFKEQ. In DNA form, the CDR3 reads TGTGCCAGCAGCCAAGAAGGGAGGGGAAACACCATATATTTT. Translation gives CASSQEGRGNTIYF.

V usage is TRBV5-6 and J usage is TRBJ1-2; 7 bases fit TRBD1. CDR3 length: 13 residues. Germline CDR1 and CDR2: SGHDT and YYEEEE. The V gene end was trimmed by 0 bases and the J gene end by 8 bases; junction bases not matched to a gene: 4. CDR3 nucleotides: TGTGCCAGCAGCTTGGGACAGGGTCTGGGCTACACCTTC. Its translation is CASSLGQGLGYTF. The variable domain in full, completed from reference TRBV5-6 and TRBJ1-2, reads DAGVTQSPTHLIKTRGQQVTLRCSPKSGHDTVSWYQQALGQGPQFIFQYYEEEERQRGNFPDRFSGHQFPNYSSELNVNALLLGDSALYLCASSLGQGLGYTFGSGTRLTVV.

The J gene is TRBJ1-1, the V gene TRBV5-1, with D maybe TRBD1 (5 bases). Per germline, CDR1 SGHRS and CDR2 YFSETQ. Trimming pared 0 bases from V and 3 bases from J, leaving 12 bases between. The CDR3 is made up of 15 amino acids. The CDR3 loop is CASSLGLGVDTEAFF. The CDR3 DNA is TGCGCCAGCAGCTTGGGTTTAGGGGTGGACACTGAAGCTTTCTTT.

The V call is TRBV6-5, the J call TRBJ2-7, with 12 bases identical to TRBD2. This CDR3 comprises 14 residues. CDR1 and CDR2 (germline): MNHEY, SVGAGI. J lost 3 bases, V lost 6 bases, and 3 bases had no gene match. The CDR3 sequence: CASRRLAGDYEQYF. In nucleotides, the CDR3 is TGTGCCAGCAGGCGACTAGCGGGAGACTACGAGCAGTACTTC.

The gene calls are TRBV19 and TRBJ2-7; the match to TRBD2 covers 12 bases. The CDR3 consists of 14 residues. Germline lookup yields CDR1 LNHDA and CDR2 SQIVND (reference sequence). With 3 bases clipped from V and 6 bases from J, the junction kept 3 bases outside the gene matches. The CDR3 loop is CASSIPGLAGEQYF. The CDR3 nucleotides are TGTGCCAGTAGTATCCCGGGACTAGCGGGCGAGCAGTACTTC. Together with reference TRBV19 and TRBJ2-7, the CDR3 gives the full variable domain: DGGITQSPKYLFRKEGQNVTLSCEQNLNHDAMYWYRQDPGQGLRLIYYSQIVNDFQKGDIAEGYSVSREKKESFPLTVTSAQKNPTAFYLCASSIPGLAGEQYFGPGTRLTVT.

Worth noting for this clone: The sample holds other DNA sequences that translate to the same CDR3. V is TRBV5-4 and J is TRBJ1-2; TRBD1 might be the D (5 bases). The V gene lost 1 base and the J gene lost 8 bases, with 12 bases spanning the gap. Germline CDR1 SGHNT, CDR2 YYREEE (reference sequence). The CDR3 covers 13 residues. The CDR3 DNA reads TGTGCCAGCAGCTTGCCGGGGGAGGTCGGCTACACCTTC. Translated, it gives CASSLPGEVGYTF.

In DNA form, the CDR3 reads TGTGCCAGCAGCTTGCGACAGGGAATGAGGGCTTTCTTT. Its protein is CASSLRQGMRAFF. The chain uses TRBV7-9 and TRBJ1-1; 7 nucleotides align to TRBD1. The germline gives CDR1 SEHNR, CDR2 FQNEAQ (reference sequence). The CDR3 length is 13 residues. The junction had 9 bases not matched to a gene; V was cut back by 3 bases and J by 11 bases.

J is TRBJ1-1 and V is TRBV20-1, with D unclear. This CDR3 has 15 amino acids. V gave up 3 bases and J gave up 0 bases, with 14 bases separating them. Germline values: CDR1 DFQATT, CDR2 SNEGSKA (reference sequence). CDR3 residues: CSASPGHSMNTEAFF. The DNA for the CDR3 is TGCAGTGCTAGTCCAGGCCACTCGATGAACACTGAAGCTTTCTTT.

This sequence joins TRBV5-4 and TRBJ2-1, with D perhaps matching TRBD2 (5 bases). This CDR3 comprises 14 residues. Germline CDR1 and CDR2: SGHNT and YYREEE (reference sequence). Trimming removed 3 bases at V and 10 bases at J, with 17 bases between. The CDR3 bases are TGTGCCAGCAGCTCTGGACTGTTGTCGGGGGAGCAGTTCTTC. Translation gives CASSSGLLSGEQFF.

The gene calls are TRBV6-4 and TRBJ2-1; D is uncertain. The CDR3 is 17 amino acids. CDR1 and CDR2 from the germline V gene are MRHNA and SNTAGT. V lost 0 bases and J 0 bases, leaving 12 bases between the germline ends. Written as DNA, the CDR3 is TGTGCCAGCAGTGACTCGTATTCCGTTAGCTCCTACAATGAGCAGTTCTTC. As protein: CASSDSYSVSSYNEQFF.

In this sample, this clone turned up many times. The chain recombines TRBV2 with TRBJ2-7, with D tentatively TRBD1 (6 bases). CDR1 is SNHLY, CDR2 FYNNEI, per germline. The CDR3 contains 12 residues. Deletions cut 3 bases from V and 4 bases from J, with 7 bases between. CDR3 sequence: CASSETGYEQYF. The CDR3 DNA is TGTGCCAGCAGTGAGACAGGTTACGAGCAGTACTTC.

This clone was seen only a few times. This chain connects TRBV30 to TRBJ1-5; D is possibly TRBD1 (6 bases). There are 13 residues in the CDR3. Germline lookup yields CDR1 GTSNPN and CDR2 SVGIG (reference sequence). V was cut by 3 bases and J by 7 bases, with 13 bases left in between. The CDR3 loop is CAWSEQGKQPQHF. DNA for the CDR3: TGTGCCTGGAGCGAACAGGGTAAGCAGCCCCAGCATTTT. The full variable domain, completed using reference TRBV30 and TRBJ1-5, is SQTIHQWPATLVQPVGSPLSLECTVEGTSNPNLYWYRQAAGRGLQLLFYSVGIGQISSEVPQNLSASRPQDRQFILSSKKLLLSDSGFYLCAWSEQGKQPQHFGDGTRLSIL.

This clone has only a few counts. The gene calls are TRBV5-1 and TRBJ2-1, with 11 bases aligning to TRBD2. Germline CDR1 is SGHRS and CDR2 is YFSETQ. V gave up 0 bases and J gave up 4 bases; unmatched junction bases: 3. CDR3 length: 16 residues. The CDR3 DNA reads as TGCGCCAGCAGCTTGGCCTTAGCGGGAGGGTACAATGAGCAGTTCTTC. It specifies CASSLALAGGYNEQFF.